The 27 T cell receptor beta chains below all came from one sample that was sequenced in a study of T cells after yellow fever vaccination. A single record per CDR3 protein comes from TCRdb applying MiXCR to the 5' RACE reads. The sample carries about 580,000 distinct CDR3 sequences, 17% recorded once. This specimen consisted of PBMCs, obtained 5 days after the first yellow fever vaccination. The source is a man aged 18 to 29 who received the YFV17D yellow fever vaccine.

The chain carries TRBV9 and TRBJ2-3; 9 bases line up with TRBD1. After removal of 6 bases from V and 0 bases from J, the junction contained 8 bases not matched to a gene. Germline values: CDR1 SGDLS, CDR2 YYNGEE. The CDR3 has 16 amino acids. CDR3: CASTPGGQGSTDTQYF. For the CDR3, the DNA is TGTGCCAGCACCCCAGGGGGACAGGGAAGCACAGATACGCAGTATTTT. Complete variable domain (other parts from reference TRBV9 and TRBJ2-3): DSGVTQTPKHLITATGQRVTLRCSPRSGDLSVYWYQQSLDQGLQFLIQYYNGEERAKGNILERFSAQQFPDLHSELNLSSLELGDSALYFCASTPGGQGSTDTQYFGPGTRLTVL.

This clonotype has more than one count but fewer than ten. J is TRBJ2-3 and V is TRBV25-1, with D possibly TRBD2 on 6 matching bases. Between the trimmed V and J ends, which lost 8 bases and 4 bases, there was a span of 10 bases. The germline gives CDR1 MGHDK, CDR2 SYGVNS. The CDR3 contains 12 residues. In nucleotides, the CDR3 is TGTGCCAGCGCTCGGGACTCAGATACGCAGTATTTT. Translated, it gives CASARDSDTQYF.

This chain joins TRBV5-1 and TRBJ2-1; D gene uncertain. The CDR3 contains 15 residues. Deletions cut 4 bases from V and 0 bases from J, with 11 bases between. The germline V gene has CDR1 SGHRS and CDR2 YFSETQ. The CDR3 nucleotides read TGCGCCAGCAGCGCCCTTGAGAGCTCCTACAATGAGCAGTTCTTC. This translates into CASSALESSYNEQFF.

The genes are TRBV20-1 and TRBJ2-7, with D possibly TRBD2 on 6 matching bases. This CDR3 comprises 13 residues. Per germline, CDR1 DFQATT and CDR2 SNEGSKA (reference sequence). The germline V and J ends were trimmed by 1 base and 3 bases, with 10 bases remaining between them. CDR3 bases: TGCAGTGCTAGAGGGAGGGGAGTCTACGAGCAGTACGTC. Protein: CSARGRGVYEQYV.

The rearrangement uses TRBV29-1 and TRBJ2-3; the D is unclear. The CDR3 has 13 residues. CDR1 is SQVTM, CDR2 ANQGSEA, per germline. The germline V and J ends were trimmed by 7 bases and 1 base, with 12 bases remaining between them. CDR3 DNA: TGCAGCGACTTAAATTGGGGCACAGATACGCAGTATTTT. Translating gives CSDLNWGTDTQYF.

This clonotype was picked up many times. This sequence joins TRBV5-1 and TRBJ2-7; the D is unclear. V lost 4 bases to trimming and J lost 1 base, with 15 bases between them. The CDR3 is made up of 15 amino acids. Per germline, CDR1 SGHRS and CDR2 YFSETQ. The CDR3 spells CASSPDGLSSYEQYF. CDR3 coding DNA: TGCGCCAGCAGCCCGGACGGATTATCTTCCTACGAGCAGTACTTC. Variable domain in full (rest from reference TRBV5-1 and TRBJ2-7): KAGVTQTPRYLIKTRGQQVTLSCSPISGHRSVSWYQQTPGQGLQFLFEYFSETQRNKGNFPGRFSGRQFSNSRSEMNVSTLELGDSALYLCASSPDGLSSYEQYFGPGTRLTVT.

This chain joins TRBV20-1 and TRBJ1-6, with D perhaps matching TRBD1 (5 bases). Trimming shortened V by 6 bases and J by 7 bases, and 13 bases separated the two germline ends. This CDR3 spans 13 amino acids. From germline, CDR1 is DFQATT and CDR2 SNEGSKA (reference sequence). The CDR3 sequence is CSALGQGNSPLHF. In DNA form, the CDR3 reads TGCAGTGCCTTGGGGCAGGGAAATTCACCCCTCCACTTT.

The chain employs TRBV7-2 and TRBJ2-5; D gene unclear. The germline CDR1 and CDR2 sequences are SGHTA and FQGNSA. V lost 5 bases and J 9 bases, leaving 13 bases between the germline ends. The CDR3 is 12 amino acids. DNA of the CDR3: TGTGCCAGCAGCACCGAGGTTAGGTCCCAGTACTTC. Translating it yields CASSTEVRSQYF.

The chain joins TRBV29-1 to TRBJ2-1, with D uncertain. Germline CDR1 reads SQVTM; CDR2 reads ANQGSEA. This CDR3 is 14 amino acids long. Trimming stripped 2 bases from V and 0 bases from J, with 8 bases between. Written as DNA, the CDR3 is TGCAGCGTTGAAATCGCTAGCTCCTACAATGAGCAGTTCTTC. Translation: CSVEIASSYNEQFF.

CDR3 bases: TGCAGTGCTAGAAGCCACTCCTACGAGCAGTACGTC. It yields the protein CSARSHSYEQYV. The gene calls are TRBV20-1 and TRBJ2-7; D uncertain. The V gene lost 2 bases and the J gene lost 0 bases, with 5 bases spanning the gap. The CDR3 extends over 12 amino acids. In germline, CDR1 is DFQATT, CDR2 SNEGSKA (reference sequence).

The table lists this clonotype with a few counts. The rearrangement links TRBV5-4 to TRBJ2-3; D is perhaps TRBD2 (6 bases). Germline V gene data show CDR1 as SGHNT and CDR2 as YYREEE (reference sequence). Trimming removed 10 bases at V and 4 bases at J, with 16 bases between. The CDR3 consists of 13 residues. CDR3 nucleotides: TGTGCCTCGGGACTTCCTTCTGCAGATACGCAGTATTTT. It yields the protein CASGLPSADTQYF.

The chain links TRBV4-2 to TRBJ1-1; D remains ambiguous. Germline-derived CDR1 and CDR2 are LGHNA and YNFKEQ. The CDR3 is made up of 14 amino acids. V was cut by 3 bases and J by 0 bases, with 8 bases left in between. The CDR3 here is CASSHATVNTEAFF. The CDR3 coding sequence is TGTGCCAGCAGCCATGCGACGGTGAACACTGAAGCTTTCTTT.

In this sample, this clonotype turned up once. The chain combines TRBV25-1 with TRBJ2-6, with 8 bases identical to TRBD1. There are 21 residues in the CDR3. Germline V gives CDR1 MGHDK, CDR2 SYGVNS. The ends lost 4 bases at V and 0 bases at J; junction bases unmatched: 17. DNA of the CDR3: TGTGCCAGCAGTGGAGACCGCTTTGGACAGGGAACGGTCTCTGGGGCCAACGTCCTGACTTTC. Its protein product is CASSGDRFGQGTVSGANVLTF.

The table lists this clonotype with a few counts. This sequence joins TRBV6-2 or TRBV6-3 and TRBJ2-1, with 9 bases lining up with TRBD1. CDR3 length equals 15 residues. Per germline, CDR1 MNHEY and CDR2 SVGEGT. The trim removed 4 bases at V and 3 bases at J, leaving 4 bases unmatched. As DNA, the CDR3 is TGTGCCAGCAGTTTCCGGGACAGGGTCTACAATGAGCAGTTCTTC. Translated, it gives CASSFRDRVYNEQFF.

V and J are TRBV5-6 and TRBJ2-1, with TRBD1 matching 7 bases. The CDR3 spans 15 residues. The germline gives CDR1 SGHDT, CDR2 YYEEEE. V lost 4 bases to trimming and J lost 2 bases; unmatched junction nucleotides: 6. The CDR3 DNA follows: TGTGCCAGCAGCGCCGGGACAGTTCCCTACAATGAGCAGTTCTTC. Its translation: CASSAGTVPYNEQFF.

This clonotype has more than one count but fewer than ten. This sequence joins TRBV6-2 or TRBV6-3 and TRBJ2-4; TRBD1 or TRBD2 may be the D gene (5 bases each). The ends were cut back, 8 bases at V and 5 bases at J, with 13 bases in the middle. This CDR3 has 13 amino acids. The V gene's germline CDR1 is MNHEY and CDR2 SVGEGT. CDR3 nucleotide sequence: TGTGCCAGCGCCGAGGGACGGCAAAACATTCAGTACTTC. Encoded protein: CASAEGRQNIQYF.

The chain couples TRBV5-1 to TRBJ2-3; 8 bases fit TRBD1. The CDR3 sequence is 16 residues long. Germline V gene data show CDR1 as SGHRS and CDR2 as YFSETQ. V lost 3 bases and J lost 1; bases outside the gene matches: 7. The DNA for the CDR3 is TGCGCCAGCAGCTCCGTGACAGGGGCGGGCACAGATACGCAGTATTTT. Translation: CASSSVTGAGTDTQYF.

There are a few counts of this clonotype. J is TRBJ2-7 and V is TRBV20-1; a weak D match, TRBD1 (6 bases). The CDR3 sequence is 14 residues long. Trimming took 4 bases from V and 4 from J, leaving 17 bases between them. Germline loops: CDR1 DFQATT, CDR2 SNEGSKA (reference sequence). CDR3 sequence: CSAISRDKVYEQYV. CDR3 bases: TGCAGTGCTATCTCAAGGGACAAGGTATACGAGCAGTACGTC.

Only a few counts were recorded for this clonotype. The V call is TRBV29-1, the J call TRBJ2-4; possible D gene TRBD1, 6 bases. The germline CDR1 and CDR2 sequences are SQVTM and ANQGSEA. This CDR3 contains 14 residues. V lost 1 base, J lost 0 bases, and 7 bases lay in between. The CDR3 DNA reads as TGCAGCGTTGAAGGGGGGCTAGCCAAAAACATTCAGTACTTC. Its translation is CSVEGGLAKNIQYF.

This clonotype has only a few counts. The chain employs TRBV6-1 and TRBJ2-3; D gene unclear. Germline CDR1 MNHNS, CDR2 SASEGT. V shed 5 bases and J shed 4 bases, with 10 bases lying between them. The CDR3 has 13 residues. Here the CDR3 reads CASSTGRADTQYF. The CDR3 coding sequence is TGTGCCAGCAGTACGGGCCGGGCAGATACGCAGTATTTT.

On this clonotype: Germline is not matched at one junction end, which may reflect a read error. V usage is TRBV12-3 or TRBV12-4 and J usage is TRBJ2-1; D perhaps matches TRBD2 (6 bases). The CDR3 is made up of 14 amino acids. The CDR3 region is CASSGTRGYDEQFF. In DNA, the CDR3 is TGTGCCAGCAGTGGTACGCGGGGCTACGATGAGCAGTTCTTC.

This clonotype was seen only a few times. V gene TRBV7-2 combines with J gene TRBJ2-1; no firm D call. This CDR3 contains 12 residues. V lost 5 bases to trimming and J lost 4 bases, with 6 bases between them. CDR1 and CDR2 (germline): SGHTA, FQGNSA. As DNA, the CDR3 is TGTGCCAGCAGCGGACGTTACAATGAGCAGTTCTTC. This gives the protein CASSGRYNEQFF.

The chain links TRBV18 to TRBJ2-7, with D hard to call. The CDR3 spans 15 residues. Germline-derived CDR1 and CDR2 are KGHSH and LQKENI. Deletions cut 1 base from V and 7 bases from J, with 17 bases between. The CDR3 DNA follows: TGTGCCAGCTCACCACAGGGCAGTCCCTCGGTGGAGCAGTACTTC. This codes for CASSPQGSPSVEQYF.

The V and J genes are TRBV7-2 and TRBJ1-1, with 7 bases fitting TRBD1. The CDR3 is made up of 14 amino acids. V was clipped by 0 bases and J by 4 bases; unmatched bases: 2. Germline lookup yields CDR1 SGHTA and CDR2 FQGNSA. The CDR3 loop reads CASSLAPGGTEAFF. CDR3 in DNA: TGTGCCAGCAGCTTAGCTCCAGGGGGCACTGAAGCTTTCTTT.

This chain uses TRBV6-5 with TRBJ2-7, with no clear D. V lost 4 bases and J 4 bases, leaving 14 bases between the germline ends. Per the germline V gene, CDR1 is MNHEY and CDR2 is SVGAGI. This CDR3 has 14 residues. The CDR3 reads CASSLYYSDYEQYF. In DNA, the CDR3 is TGTGCCAGCAGTTTATATTATAGTGATTACGAGCAGTACTTC.

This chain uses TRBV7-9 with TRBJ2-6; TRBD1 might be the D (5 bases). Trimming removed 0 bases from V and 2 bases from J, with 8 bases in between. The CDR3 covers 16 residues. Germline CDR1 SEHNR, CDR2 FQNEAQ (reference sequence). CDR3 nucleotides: TGTGCCAGCAGCTTAGCTACAGGTCCTGGGGCCAACGTCCTGACTTTC. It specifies CASSLATGPGANVLTF.

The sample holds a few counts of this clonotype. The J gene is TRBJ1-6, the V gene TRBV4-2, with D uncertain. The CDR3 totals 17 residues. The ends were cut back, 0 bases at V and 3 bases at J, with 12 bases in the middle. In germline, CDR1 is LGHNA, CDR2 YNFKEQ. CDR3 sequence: CASSQDYTTGYNSPLHF. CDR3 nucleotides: TGTGCCAGCAGCCAAGATTACACCACCGGCTATAATTCACCCCTCCACTTT.